The TCR beta chain under discussion was sequenced for a study of shared clonotypes between healthy human individuals. V was shortened by 4 bases and J by 2 bases, with 9 bases between the two germline ends. The CDR3 runs to 13 residues. Per germline, CDR1 SNHLY and CDR2 FYNNEI. General observations from the study: Non-shared clonotypes had lower generation probabilities than those shared by all four donors. Clonotype sharing levels among donors were expected to vary with sequencing depth.

As regards this clone: What it recognizes is unknown.

Naive CD8 cells lacked CD45RO and underwent positive selection for CCR7, leaving out terminally differentiated effector memory CD45RA+ cells. Each donor was a Caucasian adult residing in Nashville, Tennessee. The input for sorted-subset replicate PCRs was around 210 ng DNA, 25,000 to 35,000 T cell genomes. TCRdb's table, derived via immunoSEQ multiplex PCR, lists solely in-frame clones and lacks some. The top ten hold roughly 0.1% of the sample, which has about 590,000 clones, less than 97% seen once. The sequencing input was naive CD8+ T cells sorted from blood. This sequence was found in a woman in her twenties or thirties in good health. The chain combines TRBV2 with TRBJ2-7; weak D call: TRBD1 (6 bases). The CDR3 nucleotides read TGTGCCAGCAGTGCAGGGGCCGCCTACGAGCAGTACTTC. This codes for CASSAGAAYEQYF.